The rows below give T cell receptor beta chains drawn from one sample of a study of early T cells in non-severe SARS-CoV-2 infection. TCRdb fed the 5' RACE reads into MiXCR, producing one record per CDR3 protein. Here the sample spans tens of thousands of distinct CDR3 sequences, 5% to 6% being singletons. Sequenced here: whole blood, sampled at baseline. The receptors come from an adult who was a healthcare worker with PCR-confirmed SARS-CoV-2 infection or an uninfected control (not recorded which). CDR3s include the opening cysteine and the closing phenylalanine or tryptophan.

cdr3_length: 13
v_call: TRBV2
cdr3_aa: CAISGEEDTEAFF

cdr3_length: 15
v_call: TRBV6-6
cdr3_aa: CASSNFRDGSYEQYF

cdr3_length: 14
v_call: TRBV7-6
cdr3_aa: CASSLERGLDEAFF

cdr3_length: 12
v_call: TRBV29-1
cdr3_aa: CSVDRFTDTQYF

cdr3_length: 11
v_call: TRBV15
cdr3_aa: CATSSTGEAFF

cdr3_length: 14
v_call: TRBV7-3
cdr3_aa: CASSFGTSADTQYF

cdr3_length: 12
v_call: TRBV20-1
cdr3_aa: CSARGVYNEQFF

cdr3_length: 15
v_call: TRBV11-2
cdr3_aa: CASSSTWGSGTEAFF

cdr3_length: 14
v_call: TRBV28
cdr3_aa: CASSFTGTYQPQHF

cdr3_length: 14
v_call: TRBV7-2
cdr3_aa: CASSLSRDLYGYTF

cdr3_length: 15
v_call: TRBV12-3/TRBV12-4
cdr3_aa: CASSPRQGGNEKLFF

cdr3_length: 14
v_call: TRBV3-1
cdr3_aa: CASSQGGTGNTIYF

cdr3_length: 15
v_call: TRBV21-1
cdr3_aa: CASSQGSGVPGELFF

cdr3_length: 17
v_call: TRBV27
cdr3_aa: CASSFPSGRSVYNEQFF

cdr3_length: 18
v_call: TRBV6-5
cdr3_aa: CASSYSNPGGATNEKLFF

cdr3_length: 16
v_call: TRBV24-1
cdr3_aa: CATSDPPGSSTDTQYF

cdr3_length: 15
v_call: TRBV29-1
cdr3_aa: CSVPKQGASYNEQFF

cdr3_length: 19
v_call: TRBV20-1
cdr3_aa: CSARDRWLAGKSSYNEQFF

cdr3_length: 15
v_call: TRBV15
cdr3_aa: CATSRVISEGAEQYF

cdr3_length: 19
v_call: TRBV20-1
cdr3_aa: CSARVEIAGSWLSTDTQYF

cdr3_length: 13
v_call: TRBV7-9
cdr3_aa: CASKQGVNNEQFF

cdr3_length: 15
v_call: TRBV5-6
cdr3_aa: CASSRQSSDYNEQFF

cdr3_length: 14
v_call: TRBV10-3
cdr3_aa: CAISGLAASNEQFF

cdr3_length: 16
v_call: TRBV12-3/TRBV12-4
cdr3_aa: CASSLDGRGRAGELFF

cdr3_length: 18
v_call: TRBV27
cdr3_aa: CASSLLGSGLAANDEQYF

cdr3_length: 15
v_call: TRBV15
cdr3_aa: CATSGLLSSYNEQFF

cdr3_length: 16
v_call: TRBV13
cdr3_aa: CASSLSGSGSYETQYF

cdr3_length: 14
v_call: TRBV9
cdr3_aa: CATSGLKSSYEQYF

cdr3_length: 14
v_call: TRBV5-8
cdr3_aa: CASSLGSVLYGYTF

cdr3_length: 17
v_call: TRBV18
cdr3_aa: CASSPPGGGSSYNEQFF

cdr3_length: 16
v_call: TRBV7-6
cdr3_aa: CASSLGFRDAGNTIYF

cdr3_length: 12
v_call: TRBV19
cdr3_aa: CASSRGSYEQYF

cdr3_length: 14
v_call: TRBV11-1
cdr3_aa: CASSPGMTNTEAFF

cdr3_length: 13
v_call: TRBV4-1
cdr3_aa: CASSQETGHEQYF

cdr3_length: 14
v_call: TRBV7-9
cdr3_aa: CASSFTSPHNEQFF

cdr3_length: 13
v_call: TRBV20-1
cdr3_aa: CSASHGQTYEQYF

cdr3_length: 17
v_call: TRBV7-9
cdr3_aa: CASSLLEGARMNTEAFF

cdr3_length: 15
v_call: TRBV5-1
cdr3_aa: CASSPRAGDTGELFF

cdr3_length: 13
v_call: TRBV10-2
cdr3_aa: CAIARDLNQPQHF

cdr3_length: 22
v_call: TRBV5-1
cdr3_aa: CASSWTPGQGVWSALNTGELFF

cdr3_length: 14
v_call: TRBV7-3
cdr3_aa: CASSLNPGPYGYTF

cdr3_length: 15
v_call: TRBV5-1
cdr3_aa: CASSTRGTANTEAFF

cdr3_length: 15
v_call: TRBV20-1
cdr3_aa: CSAREATGDWNEQYF

cdr3_length: 14
v_call: TRBV20-1
cdr3_aa: CSAPTRGQTDTQYF

cdr3_length: 12
v_call: TRBV9
cdr3_aa: CASSAYTGELFF

cdr3_length: 13
v_call: TRBV10-3
cdr3_aa: CAISERQGETQYF

cdr3_length: 13
v_call: TRBV27
cdr3_aa: CASRGTDTDTQYF

cdr3_length: 17
v_call: TRBV4-1
cdr3_aa: CASSQDPSGGVYNEQFF

cdr3_length: 15
v_call: TRBV5-1
cdr3_aa: CASSLLEEGTGELFF

cdr3_length: 12
v_call: TRBV29-1
cdr3_aa: CSARGGDYGYTF

cdr3_length: 13
v_call: TRBV4-1
cdr3_aa: CASSTLTNTEAFF

cdr3_length: 12
v_call: TRBV20-1
cdr3_aa: CSASGRRETQYF

cdr3_length: 15
v_call: TRBV4-1
cdr3_aa: CASSQILGTSLGQYF

cdr3_length: 13
v_call: TRBV20-1
cdr3_aa: CSARGPAEYEQYF

cdr3_length: 12
v_call: TRBV28
cdr3_aa: CASSLILNEQFF